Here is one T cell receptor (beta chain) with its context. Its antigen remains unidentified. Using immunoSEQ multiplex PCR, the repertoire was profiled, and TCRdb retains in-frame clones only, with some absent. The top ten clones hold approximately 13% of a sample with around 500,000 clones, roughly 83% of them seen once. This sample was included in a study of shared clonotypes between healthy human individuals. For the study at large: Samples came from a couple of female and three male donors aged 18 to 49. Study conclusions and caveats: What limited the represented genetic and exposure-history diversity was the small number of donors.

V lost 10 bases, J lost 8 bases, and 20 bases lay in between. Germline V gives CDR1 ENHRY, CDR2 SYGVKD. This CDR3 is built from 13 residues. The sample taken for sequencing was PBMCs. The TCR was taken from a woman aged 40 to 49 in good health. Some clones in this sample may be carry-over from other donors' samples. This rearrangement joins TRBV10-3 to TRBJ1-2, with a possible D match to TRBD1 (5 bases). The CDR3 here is CATETSGLEGYTF. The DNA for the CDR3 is TGTGCCACCGAGACTTCAGGGTTAGAAGGCTACACCTTC.